This TCR beta chain was profiled in a study of beta chain features in type 1 diabetes. With respect to this clone: Antigen unknown.

CDR3 length: 15 residues. The ends lost 2 bases at V and 6 bases at J; junction bases unmatched: 5. The germline gives CDR1 MNHEY, CDR2 SVGAGI. Study results and limitations: Within each of all four CD4+ subsets, Type 1 diabetes patients had TCRB CDR3s that were moderately but significantly shorter. The VDJ junctions of type 1 diabetes patients carried fewer insertions and more deletions.

The investigators reverse transcribed all of the isolated RNA, so they sequenced expressed TCRB transcripts. The repertoire was sequenced with immunoSEQ multiplex PCR; TCRdb's copy has only in-frame clones and lacks some. The sample consists of a few hundred thousand clones, 9.5% to 10% of them appearing once. This receptor was taken from a man aged 25 to 40 with type 1 diabetes. The sequencing sample was made of central memory CD4+ T cells from blood. The chain joins TRBV6-5 to TRBJ2-1; 9 nucleotides align to TRBD2. CDR3 nucleotides: TGTGCCAGCAGTTACGGGGGACTAGCTTCCAATGAGCAGTTCTTC. As protein: CASSYGGLASNEQFF.